Presented here are 3 T cell receptor beta chains from one specimen sequenced in a study of patients and donors after allogeneic stem cell transplantation. A single record per CDR3 protein comes from TCRdb applying MiXCR to the RT-PCR reads. Here the sample spans over 150,000 distinct CDR3 sequences, 41% being singletons. Input material: blood, either unsorted or a sorted T cell fraction (not recorded which). These receptors came from a human donor who was either an allogeneic HSCT recipient or a stem cell or donor lymphocyte infusion donor (not recorded which). It is not recorded whose cells these are; they may come from a transplant donor.

V gene TRBV5-1 combines with J gene TRBJ2-3, with 9 bases that match TRBD1. The CDR3 extends over 16 amino acids. Losses at the gene ends were 4 bases for V and 1 base for J; bases not matched to a gene: 7. Germline V gene lookup returns CDR1 SGHRS and CDR2 YFSETQ. The CDR3 coding sequence is TGCGCCAGCAGCAGCGGGACAGGGATCCGCACAGATACGCAGTATTTT. Translation: CASSSGTGIRTDTQYF.

This clonotype was counted between two and nine times. The chain carries TRBV15 and TRBJ1-4, with D possibly TRBD1 on 6 matching bases. Germline CDR1 and CDR2: LNHNV and YYDKDF (reference sequence). Trimming stripped 5 bases from V and 8 bases from J, with 18 bases between. CDR3 length equals 15 residues. Here the CDR3 reads CATSPGFGGQEKLFF. The CDR3 coding sequence is TGTGCCACCAGCCCCGGTTTCGGGGGGCAGGAAAAACTGTTTTTT.

This clonotype occurred once. The chain employs TRBV7-9 and TRBJ2-1, with TRBD2 identical over 14 bases. The CDR3 totals 16 residues. V shed 5 bases, J shed 9 bases, and the junction held 9 bases outside the gene matches. Germline V gene sequence: CDR1 SEHNR, CDR2 FQNEAQ (reference sequence). This chain's CDR3 is CASSPRLAGGPSEQFF. In nucleotides, the CDR3 is TGTGCCAGCAGCCCCCGACTAGCGGGAGGGCCTAGTGAGCAGTTCTTC.